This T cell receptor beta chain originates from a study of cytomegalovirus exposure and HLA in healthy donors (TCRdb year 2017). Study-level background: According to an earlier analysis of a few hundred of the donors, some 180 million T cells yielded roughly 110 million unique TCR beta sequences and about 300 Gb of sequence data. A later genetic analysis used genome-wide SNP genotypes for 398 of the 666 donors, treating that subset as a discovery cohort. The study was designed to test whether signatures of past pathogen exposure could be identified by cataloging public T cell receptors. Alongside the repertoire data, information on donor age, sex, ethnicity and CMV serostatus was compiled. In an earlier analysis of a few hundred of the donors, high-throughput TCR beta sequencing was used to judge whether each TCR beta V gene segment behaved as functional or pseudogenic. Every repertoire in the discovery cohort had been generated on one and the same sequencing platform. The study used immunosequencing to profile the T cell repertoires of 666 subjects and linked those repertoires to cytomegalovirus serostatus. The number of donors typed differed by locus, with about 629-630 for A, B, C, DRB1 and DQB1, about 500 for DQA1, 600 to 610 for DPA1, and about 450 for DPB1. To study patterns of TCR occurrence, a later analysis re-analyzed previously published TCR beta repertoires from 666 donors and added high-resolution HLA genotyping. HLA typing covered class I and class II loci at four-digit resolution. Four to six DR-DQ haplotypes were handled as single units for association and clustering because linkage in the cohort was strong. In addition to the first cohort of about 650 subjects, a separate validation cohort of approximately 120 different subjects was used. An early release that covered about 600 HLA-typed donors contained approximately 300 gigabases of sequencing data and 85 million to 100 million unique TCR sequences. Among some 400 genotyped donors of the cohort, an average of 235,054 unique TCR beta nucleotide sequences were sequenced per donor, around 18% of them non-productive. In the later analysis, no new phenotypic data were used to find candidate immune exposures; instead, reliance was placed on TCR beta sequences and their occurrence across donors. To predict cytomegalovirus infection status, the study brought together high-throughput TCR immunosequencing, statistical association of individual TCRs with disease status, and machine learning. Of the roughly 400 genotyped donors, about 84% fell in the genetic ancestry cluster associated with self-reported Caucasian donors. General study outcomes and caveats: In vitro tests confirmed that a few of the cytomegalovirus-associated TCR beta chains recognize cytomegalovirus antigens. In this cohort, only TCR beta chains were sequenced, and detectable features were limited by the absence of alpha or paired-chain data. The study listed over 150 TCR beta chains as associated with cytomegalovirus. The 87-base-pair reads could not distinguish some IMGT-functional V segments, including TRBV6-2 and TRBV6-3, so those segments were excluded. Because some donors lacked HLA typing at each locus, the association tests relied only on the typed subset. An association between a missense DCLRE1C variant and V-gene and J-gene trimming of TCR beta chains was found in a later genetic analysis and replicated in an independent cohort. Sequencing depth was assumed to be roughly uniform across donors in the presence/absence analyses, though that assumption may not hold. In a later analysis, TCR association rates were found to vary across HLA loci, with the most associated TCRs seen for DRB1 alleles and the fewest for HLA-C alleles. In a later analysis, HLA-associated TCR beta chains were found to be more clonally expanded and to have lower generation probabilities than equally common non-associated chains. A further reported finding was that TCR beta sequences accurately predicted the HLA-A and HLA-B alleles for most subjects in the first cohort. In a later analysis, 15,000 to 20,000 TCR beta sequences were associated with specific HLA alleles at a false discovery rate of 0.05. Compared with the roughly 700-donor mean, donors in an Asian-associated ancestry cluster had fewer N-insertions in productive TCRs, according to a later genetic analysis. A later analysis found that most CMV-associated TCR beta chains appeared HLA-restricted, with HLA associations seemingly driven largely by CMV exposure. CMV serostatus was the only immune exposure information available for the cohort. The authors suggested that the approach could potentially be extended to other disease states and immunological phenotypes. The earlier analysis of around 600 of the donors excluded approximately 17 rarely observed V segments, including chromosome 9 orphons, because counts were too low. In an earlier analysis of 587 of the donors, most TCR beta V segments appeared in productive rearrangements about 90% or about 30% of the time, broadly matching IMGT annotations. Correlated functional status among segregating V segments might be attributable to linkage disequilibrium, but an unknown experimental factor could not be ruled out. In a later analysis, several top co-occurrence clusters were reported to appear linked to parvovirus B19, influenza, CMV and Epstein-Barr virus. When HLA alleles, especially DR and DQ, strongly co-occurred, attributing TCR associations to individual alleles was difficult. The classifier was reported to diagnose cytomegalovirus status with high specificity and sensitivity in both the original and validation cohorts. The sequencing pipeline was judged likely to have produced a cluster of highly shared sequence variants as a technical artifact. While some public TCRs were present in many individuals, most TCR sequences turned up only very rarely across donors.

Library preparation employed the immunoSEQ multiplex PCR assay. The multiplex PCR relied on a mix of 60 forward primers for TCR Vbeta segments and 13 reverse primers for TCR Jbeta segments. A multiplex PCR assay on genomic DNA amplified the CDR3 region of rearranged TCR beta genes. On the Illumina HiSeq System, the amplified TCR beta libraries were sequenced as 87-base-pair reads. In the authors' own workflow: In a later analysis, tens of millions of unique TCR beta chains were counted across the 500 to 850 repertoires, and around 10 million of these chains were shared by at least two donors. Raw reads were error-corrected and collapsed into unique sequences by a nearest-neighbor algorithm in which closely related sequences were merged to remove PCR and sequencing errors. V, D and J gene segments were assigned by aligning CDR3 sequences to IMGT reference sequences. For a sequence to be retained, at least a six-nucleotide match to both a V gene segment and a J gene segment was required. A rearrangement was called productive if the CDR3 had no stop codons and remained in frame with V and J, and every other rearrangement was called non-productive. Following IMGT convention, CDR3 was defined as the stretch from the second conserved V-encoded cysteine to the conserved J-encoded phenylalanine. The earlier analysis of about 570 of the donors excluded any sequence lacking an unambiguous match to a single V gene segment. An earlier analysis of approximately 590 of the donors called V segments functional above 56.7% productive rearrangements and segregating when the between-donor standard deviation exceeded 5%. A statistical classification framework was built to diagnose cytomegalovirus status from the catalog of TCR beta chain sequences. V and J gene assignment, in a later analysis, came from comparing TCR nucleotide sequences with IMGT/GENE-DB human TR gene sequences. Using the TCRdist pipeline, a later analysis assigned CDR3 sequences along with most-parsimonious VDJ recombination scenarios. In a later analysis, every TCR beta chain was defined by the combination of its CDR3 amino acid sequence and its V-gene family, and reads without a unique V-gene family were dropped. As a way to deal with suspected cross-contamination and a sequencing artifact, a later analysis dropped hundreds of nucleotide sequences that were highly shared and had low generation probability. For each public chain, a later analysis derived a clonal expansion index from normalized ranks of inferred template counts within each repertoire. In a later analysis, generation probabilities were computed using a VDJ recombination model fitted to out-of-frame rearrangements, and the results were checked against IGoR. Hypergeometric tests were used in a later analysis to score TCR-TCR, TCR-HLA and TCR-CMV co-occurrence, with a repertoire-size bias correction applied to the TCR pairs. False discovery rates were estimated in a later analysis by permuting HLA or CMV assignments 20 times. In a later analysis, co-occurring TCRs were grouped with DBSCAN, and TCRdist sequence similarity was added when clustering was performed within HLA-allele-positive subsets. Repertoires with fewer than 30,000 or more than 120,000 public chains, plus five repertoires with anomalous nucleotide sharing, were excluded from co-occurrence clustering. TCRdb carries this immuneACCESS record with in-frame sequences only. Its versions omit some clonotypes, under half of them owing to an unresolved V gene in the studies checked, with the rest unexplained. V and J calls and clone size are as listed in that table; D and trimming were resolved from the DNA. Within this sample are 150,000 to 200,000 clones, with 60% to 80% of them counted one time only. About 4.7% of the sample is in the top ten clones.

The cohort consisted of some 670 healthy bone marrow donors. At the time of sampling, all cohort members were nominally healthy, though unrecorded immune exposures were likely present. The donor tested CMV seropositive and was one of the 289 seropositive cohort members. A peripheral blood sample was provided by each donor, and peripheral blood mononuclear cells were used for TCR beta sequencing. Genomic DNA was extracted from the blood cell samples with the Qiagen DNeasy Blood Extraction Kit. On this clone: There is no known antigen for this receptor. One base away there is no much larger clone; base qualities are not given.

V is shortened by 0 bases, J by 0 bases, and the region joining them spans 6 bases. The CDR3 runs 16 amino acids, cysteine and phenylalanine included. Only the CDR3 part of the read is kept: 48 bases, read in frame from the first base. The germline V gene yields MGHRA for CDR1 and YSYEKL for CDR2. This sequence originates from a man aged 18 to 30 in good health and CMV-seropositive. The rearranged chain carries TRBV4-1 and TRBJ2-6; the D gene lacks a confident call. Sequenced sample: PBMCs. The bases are TGCGCCAGCAGCCAAGATTGGAGCTCTGGGGCCAACGTCCTGACTTTC. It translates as CASSQDWSSGANVLTF.